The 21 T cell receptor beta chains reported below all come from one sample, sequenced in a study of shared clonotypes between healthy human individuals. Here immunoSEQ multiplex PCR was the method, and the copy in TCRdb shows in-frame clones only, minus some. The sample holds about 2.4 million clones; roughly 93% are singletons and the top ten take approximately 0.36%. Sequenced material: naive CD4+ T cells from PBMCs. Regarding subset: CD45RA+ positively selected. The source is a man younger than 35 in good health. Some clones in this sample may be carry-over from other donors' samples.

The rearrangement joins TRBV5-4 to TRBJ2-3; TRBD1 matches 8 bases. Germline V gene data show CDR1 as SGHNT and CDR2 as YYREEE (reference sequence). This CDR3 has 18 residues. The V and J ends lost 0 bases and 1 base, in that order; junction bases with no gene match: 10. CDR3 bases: TGTGCCAGCAGCTTGGGAGTCGGACAGGGAATTCGCACAGATACGCAGTATTTT. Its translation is CASSLGVGQGIRTDTQYF.

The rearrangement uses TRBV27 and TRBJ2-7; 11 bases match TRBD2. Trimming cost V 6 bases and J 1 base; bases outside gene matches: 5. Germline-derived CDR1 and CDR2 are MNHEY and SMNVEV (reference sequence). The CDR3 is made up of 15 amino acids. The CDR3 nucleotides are TGTGCCAGCAGGAGTAGCGGGAGGGCTTCCTACGAGCAGTACTTC. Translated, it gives CASRSSGRASYEQYF.

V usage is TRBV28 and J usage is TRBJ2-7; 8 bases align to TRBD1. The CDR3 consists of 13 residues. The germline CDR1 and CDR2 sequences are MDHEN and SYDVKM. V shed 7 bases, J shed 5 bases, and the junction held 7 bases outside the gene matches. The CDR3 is CASTPGQGHEQYF. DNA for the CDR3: TGTGCCAGCACCCCCGGACAGGGCCACGAGCAGTACTTC. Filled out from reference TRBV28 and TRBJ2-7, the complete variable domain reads DVKVTQSSRYLVKRTGEKVFLECVQDMDHENMFWYRQDPGLGLRLIYFSYDVKMKEKGDIPEGYSVSREKKERFSLILESASTNQTSMYLCASTPGQGHEQYFGPGTRLTVT.

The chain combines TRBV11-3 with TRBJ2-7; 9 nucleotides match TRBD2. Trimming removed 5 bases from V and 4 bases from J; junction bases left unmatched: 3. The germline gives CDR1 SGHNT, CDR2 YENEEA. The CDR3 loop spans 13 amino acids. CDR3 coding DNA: TGTGCCAGCAGCGGGGCGGGAGGGTACGAGCAGTACTTC. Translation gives CASSGAGGYEQYF.

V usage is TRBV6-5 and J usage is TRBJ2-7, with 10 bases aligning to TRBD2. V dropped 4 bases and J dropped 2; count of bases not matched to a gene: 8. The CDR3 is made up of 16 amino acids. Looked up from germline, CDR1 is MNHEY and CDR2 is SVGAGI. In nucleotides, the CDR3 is TGTGCCAGCAGTTTGGAAGGGACTAGCGCTACCTACGAGCAGTACTTC. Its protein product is CASSLEGTSATYEQYF.

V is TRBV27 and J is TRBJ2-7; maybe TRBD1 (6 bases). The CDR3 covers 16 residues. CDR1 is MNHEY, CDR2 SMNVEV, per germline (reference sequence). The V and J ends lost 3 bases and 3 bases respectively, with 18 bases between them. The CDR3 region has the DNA TGTGCCAGCAGTTTGTCACAGGGTAACTTAATCTACGAGCAGTACTTC. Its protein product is CASSLSQGNLIYEQYF.

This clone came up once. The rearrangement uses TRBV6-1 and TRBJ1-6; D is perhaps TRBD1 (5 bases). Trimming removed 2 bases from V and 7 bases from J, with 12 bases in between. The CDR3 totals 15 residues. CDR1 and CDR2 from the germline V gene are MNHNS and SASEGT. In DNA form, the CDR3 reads TGTGCCAGCAGTGAACTCCGCAGGGACAATTCACCCCTCCACTTT. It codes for CASSELRRDNSPLHF.

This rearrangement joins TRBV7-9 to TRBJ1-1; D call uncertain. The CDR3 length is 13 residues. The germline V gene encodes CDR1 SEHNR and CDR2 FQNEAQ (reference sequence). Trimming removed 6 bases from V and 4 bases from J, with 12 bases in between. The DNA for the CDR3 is TGTGCCAGCAGGAAGGCGGGGTTCACTGAAGCTTTCTTT. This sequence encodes CASRKAGFTEAFF.

The CDR3 DNA reads as TGTGCCAGCAACAGGGGCCGACTTATGAACACTGAAGCTTTCTTT. Amino acids: CASNRGRLMNTEAFF. The chain combines TRBV6-1 with TRBJ1-1; 7 nucleotides line up with TRBD1. V gave up 7 bases and J gave up 0 bases; unmatched junction bases: 8. CDR3 length: 15 residues. Germline values: CDR1 MNHNS, CDR2 SASEGT.

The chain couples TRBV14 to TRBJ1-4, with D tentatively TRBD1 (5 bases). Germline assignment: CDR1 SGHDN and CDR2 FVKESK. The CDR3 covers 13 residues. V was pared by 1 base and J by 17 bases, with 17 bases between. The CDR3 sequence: CASSQVNGAIRFF. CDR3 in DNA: TGTGCCAGCAGCCAAGTGAACGGGGCCATTCGTTTTTTT.

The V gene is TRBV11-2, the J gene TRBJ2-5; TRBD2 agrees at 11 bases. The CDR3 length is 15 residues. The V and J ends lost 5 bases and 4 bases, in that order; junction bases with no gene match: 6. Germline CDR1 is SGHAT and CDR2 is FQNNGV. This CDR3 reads CASSRLAGWGETQYF. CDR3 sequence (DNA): TGTGCCAGCAGCCGACTAGCGGGATGGGGAGAGACCCAGTACTTC. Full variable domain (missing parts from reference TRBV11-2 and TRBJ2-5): EAGVAQSPRYKIIEKRQSVAFWCNPISGHATLYWYQQILGQGPKLLIQFQNNGVVDDSQLPKDRFSAERLKGVDSTLKIQPAKLEDSAVYLCASSRLAGWGETQYFGPGTRLLVL.

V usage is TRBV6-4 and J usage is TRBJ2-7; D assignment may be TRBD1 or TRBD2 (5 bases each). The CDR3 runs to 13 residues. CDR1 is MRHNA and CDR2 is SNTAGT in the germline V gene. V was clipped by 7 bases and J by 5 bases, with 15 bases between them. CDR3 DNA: TGTGCCAGCACCCCGGGGCAGAGGGACGAGCAGTACTTC. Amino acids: CASTPGQRDEQYF.

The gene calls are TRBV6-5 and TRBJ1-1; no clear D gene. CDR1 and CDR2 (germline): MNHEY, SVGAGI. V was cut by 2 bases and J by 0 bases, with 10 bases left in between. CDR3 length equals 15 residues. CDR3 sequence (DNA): TGTGCCAGCAGTTACCTCGAGCGGTTGAACACTGAAGCTTTCTTT. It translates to CASSYLERLNTEAFF.

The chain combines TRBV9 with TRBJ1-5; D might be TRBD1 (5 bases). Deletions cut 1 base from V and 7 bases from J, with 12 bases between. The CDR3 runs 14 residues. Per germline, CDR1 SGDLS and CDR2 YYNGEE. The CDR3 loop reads CASSVSGYGQPQHF. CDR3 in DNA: TGTGCCAGCAGCGTATCAGGGTATGGGCAGCCCCAGCATTTT.

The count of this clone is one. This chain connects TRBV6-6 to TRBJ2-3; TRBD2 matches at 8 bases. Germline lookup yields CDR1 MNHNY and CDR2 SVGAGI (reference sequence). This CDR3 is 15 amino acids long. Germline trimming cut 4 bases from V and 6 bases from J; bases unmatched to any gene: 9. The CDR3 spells CASSFGRASLDTQYF. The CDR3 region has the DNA TGTGCCAGCAGTTTCGGGAGGGCGAGTTTGGATACGCAGTATTTT.

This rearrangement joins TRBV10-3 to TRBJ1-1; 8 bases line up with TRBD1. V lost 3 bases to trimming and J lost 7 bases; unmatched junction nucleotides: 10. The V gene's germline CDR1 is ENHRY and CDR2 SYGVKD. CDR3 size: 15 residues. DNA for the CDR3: TGTGCCATCAGTGATTTGCCCGGGACAGGCAATGAAGCTTTCTTT. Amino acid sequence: CAISDLPGTGNEAFF.

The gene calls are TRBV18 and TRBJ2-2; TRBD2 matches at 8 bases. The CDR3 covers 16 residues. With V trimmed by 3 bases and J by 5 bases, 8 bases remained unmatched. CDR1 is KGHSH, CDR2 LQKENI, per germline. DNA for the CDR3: TGTGCCAGCTCACCGGGGACTAGGGGAGAAACCGGGGAGCTGTTTTTT. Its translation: CASSPGTRGETGELFF.

For the CDR3, the DNA is TGTGCCAGCAGGACAACAGGGGGCGCGGTAGCCAAAAACATTCAGTACTTC. Its protein product is CASRTTGGAVAKNIQYF. This chain links TRBV28 with TRBJ2-4; 9 bases match TRBD1. V was clipped by 6 bases and J by 0 bases; unmatched bases: 9. This CDR3 is built from 17 residues. Germline V CDR1 and CDR2: MDHEN, SYDVKM.

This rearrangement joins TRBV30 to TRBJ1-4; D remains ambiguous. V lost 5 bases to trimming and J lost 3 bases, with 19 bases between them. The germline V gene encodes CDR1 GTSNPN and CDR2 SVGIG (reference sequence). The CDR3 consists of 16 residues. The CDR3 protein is CAWGTGRISANEKLFF. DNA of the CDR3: TGTGCCTGGGGCACTGGGAGAATATCGGCTAATGAAAAACTGTTTTTT.

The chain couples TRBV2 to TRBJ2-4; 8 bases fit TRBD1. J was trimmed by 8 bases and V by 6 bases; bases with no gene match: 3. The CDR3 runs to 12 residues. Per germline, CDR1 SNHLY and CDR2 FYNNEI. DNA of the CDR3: TGTGCCAGCAGGGAACAGGGGGACATTCAGTACTTC. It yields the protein CASREQGDIQYF. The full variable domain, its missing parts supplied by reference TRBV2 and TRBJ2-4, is EPEVTQTPSHQVTQMGQEVILRCVPISNHLYFYWYRQILGQKVEFLVSFYNNEISEKSEIFDDQFSVERPDGSNFTLKIRSTKLEDSAMYFCASREQGDIQYFGAGTRLSVL.

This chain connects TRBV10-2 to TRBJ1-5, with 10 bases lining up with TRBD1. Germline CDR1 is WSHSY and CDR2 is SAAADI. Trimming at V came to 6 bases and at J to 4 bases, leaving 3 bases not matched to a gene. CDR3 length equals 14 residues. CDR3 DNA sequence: TGCGCCAGCAGCGGGACAGGGGTTAATCAGCCCCAGCATTTT. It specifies CASSGTGVNQPQHF.